This is a list of T cell receptor beta chains from one sample in a study of T-cell reconstitution after alpha-beta-depleted transplantation in children. TCRdb used MiXCR to reprocess the PCR reads, holding one entry per CDR3 protein. The data contain more than 90,000 distinct CDR3 sequences, 10% to 13% of them singletons. The specimen was PBMCs, collected before TCRalphabeta/CD19-depleted stem cell transplant. These receptors came from a boy aged 2-9 years with acute lymphoblastic leukemia, due to receive a stem cell transplant. Both conserved end residues are part of each CDR3. Each record gives: D gene, V gene, J gene, clone size, CDR3 protein, CDR3 DNA. The D gene is left open where the match is weak. Clone size, where shown, is once, few, many, or a class for clones that have expanded.

NA,TRBV20-1,TRBJ2-7,NA,CSATSRQGGFPYEQYF,TGCAGTGCCACCTCGCGGCAGGGTGGGTTTCCTTACGAGCAGTACTTC
TRBD1,TRBV28,TRBJ1-1,NA,CASSLSQGWGTEAFF,TGTGCCAGCAGTTTATCACAGGGGTGGGGCACTGAAGCTTTCTTT
TRBD1,TRBV20-1,TRBJ2-3,few,CSASGPGTVPDTQYF,TGCAGTGCTAGTGGCCCCGGGACAGTTCCAGATACGCAGTATTTT
TRBD2,TRBV29-1,TRBJ2-7,NA,CSARDRLADYEQYF,TGCAGCGCCCGGGACCGACTAGCAGATTACGAGCAGTACTTC
TRBD2,TRBV24-1,TRBJ2-2,many,CATSHSGRNTGELFF,TGTGCCACCAGCCATAGCGGGAGGAACACCGGGGAGCTGTTTTTT
NA,TRBV12-3/TRBV12-4,TRBJ2-7,few,CAKEPLPGSHTVYEQYF,TGTGCGAAAGAGCCCCTGCCGGGGTCACACACCGTCTACGAGCAGTACTTC
TRBD2,TRBV20-1,TRBJ2-1,many,CSAASGRFYNEQFF,TGCAGTGCTGCTAGCGGGAGGTTCTACAATGAGCAGTTCTTC
NA,TRBV5-1,TRBJ2-1,few,CASSFSGEGEQFF,TGCGCCAGCAGCTTTTCAGGGGAGGGGGAGCAGTTCTTC
NA,TRBV20-1,TRBJ2-2,many,CSARNLLGKNTGELFF,TGCAGTGCTAGAAATCTTCTCGGGAAGAACACCGGGGAGCTGTTTTTT
TRBD1,TRBV5-1,TRBJ1-2,few,CASSSLAGTGENGYTF,TGCGCCAGCAGCTCCCTCGCCGGGACAGGGGAAAATGGCTACACCTTC
NA,TRBV14,TRBJ1-1,many,CASSPHELNTEAFF,TGTGCCAGCAGCCCGCACGAGTTAAACACTGAAGCTTTCTTT
NA,TRBV9,TRBJ2-5,NA,CASSENPNQETQYF,TGTGCCAGCAGCGAAAACCCAAACCAAGAGACCCAGTACTTC
NA,TRBV29-1,TRBJ2-1,NA,CSVVPGGVGNEQFF,TGCAGCGTTGTGCCCGGCGGCGTGGGGAATGAGCAGTTCTTC
NA,TRBV7-8,TRBJ2-7,many,CASSLATGYEQYF,TGTGCCAGCAGCTTAGCGACAGGCTACGAGCAGTACTTC
NA,TRBV4-1,TRBJ2-7,few,CASSQDRGTGYEQYF,TGCGCCAGCAGCCAAGATAGGGGGACGGGCTACGAGCAGTACTTC
NA,TRBV7-8,TRBJ2-1,NA,CASSPTRAAQFF,TGTGCCAGCAGCCCCACTAGGGCGGCGCAGTTCTTC
NA,TRBV20-1,TRBJ2-7,many,CSARVRSGGKYEQYF,TGCAGTGCTAGAGTAAGGTCTGGGGGAAAATACGAGCAGTACTTC
NA,TRBV12-3/TRBV12-4,TRBJ1-5,NA,CASSPNRGNQPQHF,TGTGCCAGCAGTCCGAACAGGGGCAATCAGCCCCAGCATTTT